This TCR beta chain was sequenced during a study of shared clonotypes between healthy human individuals (dated by TCRdb to the early 2020s). As for the study more broadly: The cohort included three men and a couple of women between 18 and 49 years of age. For each donor, three plates each were used for CD4 naive and CD4 memory, two plates were used for CD8 naive, and one plate was used for CD8 memory. To estimate repertoire size and how much clonotypes are shared between individuals, the study performed deep sequencing of blood TCR repertoires from 4 to 6 healthy adults. To increase sequencing depth and limit assay-specific biases, different laboratories used diverse techniques to prepare libraries and sequence TCR repertoires. Each donor's leukapheresis produced roughly between about 0.8 and 8.9 billion PBMCs.

As regards this clone: It lacks a known antigen. There are no base qualities to consult, and no much larger clone falls within one base.

Using the deep immunoSEQ assay, multiplex PCR amplified TCR CDR3 regions from genomic DNA. Genomic DNA extracted from each cell subset was distributed evenly over all wells of several immunoSEQ 96-well plates, and each plate served as one replicate. For sorted subsets, approximately 190 ng genomic DNA, equal to about 30,000 T cell genomes, was loaded into each replicate PCR. Purified libraries were measured with a Qubit 3.0 fluorometer, size-checked on a Bioanalyzer 2100, and measured again with the KAPA Library Quantification kit. Each immunoSEQ 96-well plate was sequenced on its own single-read 150-cycle Illumina NextSeq 550 flow cell. Turning to the authors' computational methods: The immunoSEQ output contained only junctional sequences without quality scores, so filtering could not match that applied to full-length reads. To assign V/J genes and CDR3, sequences were annotated using PyIR, a Python wrapper for IgBLAST v1.9, with IMGT germline references. Any read was removed if the V/J assignment was weak (E-value above 1e-6), the CDR3 was missing, or the read contained stop codons, out-of-frame junctions, or ambiguous translated residues. A V3J clonotype was defined by an identical inferred V gene, J gene, and CDR3 amino acid sequence. Percentage overlap between repertoires was calculated by dividing the number of shared unique clonotypes by the size of the smaller repertoire. Three approaches were used to assess repertoire richness: RTK rarefaction, the Chao1 estimator, and Recon v2.1 estimates of unobserved clonotypes. Generation probabilities for all TCRbeta clonotypes obtained by the gDNA method from a few donors were computed using OLGA. TCRdb obtained this table from immuneACCESS and retained in-frame rearrangements with V and J assigned. These tables miss some clones; where compared with another copy, unresolved V genes account for less than half of the shortfall, and the remainder is unexplained. The D gene and trimming were derived from the DNA, and the V and J assignments and clone size from that table. The sample table contains around 2.3 million clones; only one count was recorded for approximately 94% of them. The top ten hold about 0.13% of the sample.

Donors were healthy HIV-negative adults with no recently reported acute infections or vaccinations. Only Caucasian adults living in Nashville, Tennessee, USA were represented among the donors. CD4+ T cells were enriched through magnetic negative selection, after which naive cells were positively selected on CD45RA and the remaining negative fraction served as the memory subset. Blood was obtained by leukapheresis, after which PBMCs were separated by Ficoll-Histopaque density gradient centrifugation and cryopreserved in liquid nitrogen vapor phase. Analytical flow cytometry was used to check the purity and quantity of each magnetically sorted T cell population. Genomic DNA was isolated from each sorted fraction and quantified by UV absorbance on a Nanodrop 2000c. Here is what the overall study found, with its caveats: Sampling was limited to blood, and TCR repertoires in tissue likely differ from TCR repertoires in blood. Because the study included only a small number of donors, the genetic and exposure-history diversity represented was limited. Naive subsets generally had larger estimated clonotype richness than memory subsets. Across a few donors, about 5% of naive CD4, 3.5% of naive CD8, approximately 2.5% of memory CD4, and approximately 0.42% of memory CD8 clonotypes were shared. Higher generation probabilities were observed for clonotypes shared by all four sorted-subset donors than for non-shared clonotypes. Even with the large sequencing depth, rarefaction of the sorted-subset datasets indicated that sequencing was incomplete. Based on pairwise subsampling, the degree of clonotype sharing among donors was expected to be affected by sequencing depth.

The clonotype was recovered from a young man in good health. Specimen: naive CD4+ T cells sorted from blood. The cell subset or site label of this sample denotes: CD45RA+ positively selected.

CDR3 loop: CASSEEGGSPLHF. The DNA reads TGTGCCAGCAGTGAGGAAGGGGGATCACCCCTCCACTTT. The sequence links TRBV2 to TRBJ1-6, and possibly TRBD1, on 6 matching bases. Reading the germline V gene gives CDR1 SNHLY and CDR2 FYNNEI. The junction carries 10 bases between V and J, which are trimmed by 3 bases and 10 bases respectively. Its CDR3 holds 13 amino acids, cysteine through phenylalanine. Only the CDR3 region is kept as DNA, spanning 39 bases read in frame from base 1.